The 24 T cell receptor beta chains in this list originate from one sample, sequenced in a study of T-cell memory formation after mild COVID-19. MiXCR was run by TCRdb on the 5' RACE reads, yielding one entry per CDR3 protein. The sample shows roughly 29,000 distinct CDR3 sequences, around 12% of them seen only once. Material: PBMCs or a T cell subset sorted from them (not recorded which). Receptors originate from an adult woman who had mild COVID-19 (a few samples of this study predate the infection). Cell type and time point are not known.

This clonotype occurred many times. The CDR3 here is CASSSELETGSRGEQFF. CDR3 coding DNA: TGTGCCAGCAGCTCCGAACTAGAGACAGGGTCAAGGGGTGAGCAGTTCTTC. The chain combines TRBV5-5 with TRBJ2-1; TRBD1 matches 7 bases. The CDR3 has 17 amino acids. V lost 3 bases, J lost 9 bases, and 18 bases stayed unmatched. Per the germline V gene, CDR1 is SGHKS and CDR2 is YYEKEE (reference sequence).

In its sample, this clonotype was seen many times. The chain has TRBV5-1 and TRBJ1-3; D is uncertain. CDR3 length: 17 amino acids. Germline V gene lookup returns CDR1 SGHRS and CDR2 YFSETQ. V was pared by 1 base and J by 1 base, with 15 bases between. CDR3 loop: CASSLFASAGSGNTIYF. The CDR3 DNA follows: TGCGCCAGCAGCTTGTTCGCGTCCGCAGGTTCTGGAAACACCATATATTTT.

This clonotype was picked up many times. The chain joins TRBV6-5 to TRBJ1-2; D is unresolved. V was cut by 2 bases and J by 0 bases, with 13 bases left in between. Looked up from germline, CDR1 is MNHEY and CDR2 is SVGAGI. This CDR3 has 16 amino acids. For the CDR3, the DNA is TGTGCCAGCAGTTACGGACCCTCAGGAGCTAACTATGGCTACACCTTC. Its protein is CASSYGPSGANYGYTF.

In this sample, this clonotype turned up many times. In DNA form, the CDR3 reads TGCGCCAGCAGTTCCCAGGGAACGGCCGGGGAGCTGTTTTTT. This gives the protein CASSSQGTAGELFF. The V call is TRBV5-1, the J call TRBJ2-2; a weak D match, TRBD1 (5 bases). Deletions cut 5 bases from V and 6 bases from J, with 14 bases between. CDR3 length equals 14 residues. Germline CDR1 and CDR2: SGHRS and YFSETQ. Together with reference TRBV5-1 and TRBJ2-2, the CDR3 gives the full variable domain: KAGVTQTPRYLIKTRGQQVTLSCSPISGHRSVSWYQQTPGQGLQFLFEYFSETQRNKGNFPGRFSGRQFSNSRSEMNVSTLELGDSALYLCASSSQGTAGELFFGEGSRLTVL.

This clonotype was detected ten times or more. V gene TRBV7-9 combines with J gene TRBJ2-1, with TRBD2 matching 10 bases. The CDR3 is 15 residues long. V lost 1 base to trimming and J lost 9 bases; unmatched junction nucleotides: 6. Germline CDR1 is SEHNR and CDR2 is FQNEAQ (reference sequence). Written as DNA, the CDR3 is TGTGCCAGCAGCTTAGTTCCTAGCGGGAGCAGTGAGCAGTTCTTC. As protein: CASSLVPSGSSEQFF.

This clonotype is deemed medium-sized. The V gene is TRBV5-1, the J gene TRBJ2-7; D is ambiguous. This CDR3 has 14 residues. The ends were cut back, 0 bases at V and 1 base at J, with 8 bases in the middle. Germline V gene data show CDR1 as SGHRS and CDR2 as YFSETQ. The CDR3 nucleotides read TGCGCCAGCAGCTTGGAGCCGGAGTCCTACGAGCAGTACTTC. Translation: CASSLEPESYEQYF.

The CDR3 loop reads CSARDGGRYSNTEAFF. The CDR3 region has the DNA TGCAGTGCTAGAGATGGTGGGCGTTATTCGAACACTGAAGCTTTCTTT. The chain carries TRBV20-1 and TRBJ1-1; D is uncertain. The CDR3 consists of 16 residues. Germline assignment: CDR1 DFQATT and CDR2 SNEGSKA (reference sequence). V lost 0 bases, J lost 1 base, and 15 bases lay in between.

Many counts were recorded for this clonotype. This chain connects TRBV3-1 to TRBJ2-5; possibly TRBD1 for D (5 bases). V was trimmed by 1 base and J by 4 bases, leaving 7 bases between them. This CDR3 is 13 amino acids long. Looked up from germline, CDR1 is LGHDT and CDR2 is YNNKEL (reference sequence). This CDR3 is CASSQGGGETQYF. Here the CDR3 DNA reads TGTGCCAGCAGCCAAGGGGGCGGAGAGACCCAGTACTTC.

This clonotype was counted many times. The chain employs TRBV30 and TRBJ1-1; weak D call: TRBD1 (5 bases). The CDR3 is 15 residues long. Trimming left V 4 bases short and J 7 bases short, with 22 bases between. Germline CDR1 and CDR2: GTSNPN and SVGIG (reference sequence). In nucleotides, the CDR3 is TGTGCCTGGATCTCACCTCGACGAGGGACGAATGAAGCTTTCTTT. It is translated as CAWISPRRGTNEAFF.

In its sample, this clonotype was seen many times. J is TRBJ2-3 and V is TRBV27; D not certain. In germline, CDR1 is MNHEY, CDR2 SMNVEV (reference sequence). CDR3 size: 15 residues. V was shortened by 3 bases and J by 0 bases, with 10 bases between the two germline ends. This CDR3 reads CASSFSRRSTDTQYF. CDR3 coding DNA: TGTGCCAGCAGTTTTTCGAGAAGAAGCACAGATACGCAGTATTTT.

Many counts were recorded for this clonotype. This chain links TRBV10-3 with TRBJ1-6, with a tentative D call TRBD1 (5 bases). This CDR3 region has 14 residues. The germline CDR1 and CDR2 sequences are ENHRY and SYGVKD. V shed 11 bases and J shed 5 bases, with 16 bases lying between them. The CDR3 is CAPSGGPDNSPLHF. CDR3 bases: TGTGCCCCGTCCGGGGGACCCGATAATTCACCCCTCCACTTT.

In regard to this clonotype: The junction differs from germline at one of its ends, possibly a read error. V gene TRBV20-1 combines with J gene TRBJ2-7; TRBD2 is a possible D gene (5 bases). The CDR3 has 14 amino acids. CDR1 and CDR2 (germline): DFQATT, SNEGSKA (reference sequence). The CDR3 is CSASLPGSLNERYF. DNA for the CDR3: TGCAGTGCTTCACTCCCGGGATCCTTAAACGAGCGGTACTTC.

This clonotype was seen ten or more times. This rearrangement joins TRBV15 to TRBJ2-7; unclear D gene. The V end was cut by 3 bases, the J end by 7 bases, with 10 bases between. CDR3 length: 12 amino acids. Germline CDR1 is LNHNV and CDR2 is YYDKDF (reference sequence). CDR3 sequence (DNA): TGTGCCACCAGCAGTGACCGGAAGGAGCAGTACTTC. This sequence encodes CATSSDRKEQYF.

Relative to its sample, this clonotype is medium-sized. V gene TRBV7-2 combines with J gene TRBJ1-5; tentative D call: TRBD1 (5 bases). The CDR3 is made up of 15 amino acids. Germline lookup yields CDR1 SGHTA and CDR2 FQGNSA. V lost 0 bases and J 6 bases, leaving 12 bases between the germline ends. The chain's CDR3 is CASSLARDDGQPQHF. Written as DNA, the CDR3 is TGTGCCAGCAGCTTAGCCAGGGACGACGGTCAGCCCCAGCATTTT.

This clonotype was detected many times. This rearrangement joins TRBV27 to TRBJ1-2; 8 bases fit TRBD1. The germline V gene encodes CDR1 MNHEY and CDR2 SMNVEV (reference sequence). The CDR3 totals 13 residues. V was pared by 7 bases and J by 5 bases, with 6 bases of the junction left unmatched. CDR3 DNA sequence: TGTGCCAGCAAACGACAGGGGAATTATGGCTACACCTTC. It encodes CASKRQGNYGYTF.

This clonotype was observed at least ten times. The chain couples TRBV5-6 to TRBJ2-7, with unresolved D. CDR1 SGHDT and CDR2 YYEEEE come from the germline V gene. The CDR3 sequence is 12 residues long. The V and J ends lost 4 bases and 1 base respectively, with 6 bases between them. The CDR3 loop is CASSRRSYEQYF. The CDR3 coding sequence is TGTGCCAGCAGCAGGCGGTCCTACGAGCAGTACTTC.

This clonotype was counted many times. The chain employs TRBV5-1 and TRBJ2-6; D ambiguous. The CDR3 extends over 13 amino acids. Germline V lookup: CDR1 SGHRS, CDR2 YFSETQ. Trimming removed 8 bases from V and 2 bases from J, with 8 bases in between. Written as DNA, the CDR3 is TGCGCCAGTTCCCGGCCTGGGGCCAACGTCCTGACTTTC. Amino acids: CASSRPGANVLTF. The full variable domain, its missing parts supplied by reference TRBV5-1 and TRBJ2-6, is KAGVTQTPRYLIKTRGQQVTLSCSPISGHRSVSWYQQTPGQGLQFLFEYFSETQRNKGNFPGRFSGRQFSNSRSEMNVSTLELGDSALYLCASSRPGANVLTFGAGSRLTVL.

This clonotype occurred many times. The chain is built from TRBV6-2 or TRBV6-3 and TRBJ2-1, with 7 positions matching TRBD1. V lost 0 bases to trimming and J lost 6 bases; unmatched junction nucleotides: 5. The CDR3 length is 15 residues. Germline V gene lookup returns CDR1 MNHEY and CDR2 SVGEGT. The CDR3 loop is CASSYSDAGGNEQFF. In DNA, the CDR3 is TGTGCCAGCAGTTACTCGGATGCAGGGGGCAATGAGCAGTTCTTC.

By share, this clonotype ranks as medium-sized. The V gene is TRBV7-9, the J gene TRBJ2-1, with D perhaps matching TRBD1 or TRBD2 (6 bases each). The CDR3 runs 16 residues. Germline CDR1 is SEHNR and CDR2 is FQNEAQ (reference sequence). With 5 bases removed from V and 6 bases from J, the gap between germline ends came to 20 bases. In nucleotides, the CDR3 is TGTGCCAGCAGCCCAAGTTGGCAGGGGCGGGGCAATGAGCAGTTCTTC. The encoded protein is CASSPSWQGRGNEQFF.

The V call is TRBV6-6, the J call TRBJ2-1; 9 bases agree with TRBD1. V shed 6 bases and J 4 bases; nucleotides not matched to a gene: 19. From germline, CDR1 is MNHNY and CDR2 SVGAGI (reference sequence). The CDR3 has 19 residues. The CDR3 spells CASRGMDRGPSGGYNEQFF. The CDR3 DNA sequence: TGTGCCAGCAGGGGGATGGACAGGGGACCTAGCGGAGGATACAATGAGCAGTTCTTC.

The chain uses TRBV6-2 or TRBV6-3 and TRBJ2-7; D possibly matches TRBD1 or TRBD2 (6 bases each). CDR3 size: 15 residues. The germline V and J ends were trimmed by 5 bases and 3 bases, with 17 bases remaining between them. CDR1 is MNHEY and CDR2 is SVGEGT in the germline V gene. The CDR3 DNA is TGTGCCAGCAGTCCAACCCCCGGGGGCCTCTACGAGCAGTACTTC. The encoded protein is CASSPTPGGLYEQYF.

This clonotype occurred many times. The chain recombines TRBV7-8 with TRBJ2-7; 10 bases align to TRBD2. Germline lookup yields CDR1 SGHVS and CDR2 FQNEAQ. The CDR3 loop spans 15 amino acids. V lost 2 bases, J lost 3 bases, and 4 bases stayed unmatched. Here the CDR3 reads CASSLFSSGGYEQYF. The CDR3 bases are TGTGCCAGCAGCTTATTTTCTAGCGGGGGCTACGAGCAGTACTTC.

This clonotype was recorded many times. This chain connects TRBV7-9 to TRBJ2-1, with 8 bases lining up with TRBD2. With 2 bases clipped from V and 5 bases from J, the junction kept 17 bases outside the gene matches. This CDR3 region has 19 residues. Germline V CDR1 and CDR2: SEHNR, FQNEAQ (reference sequence). CDR3 DNA sequence: TGTGCCAGCAGCTTATATACCCCTCTGAGCGGGAGTCCGAACAATGAGCAGTTCTTC. Translation: CASSLYTPLSGSPNNEQFF.

This clonotype occurred many times. This rearrangement joins TRBV12-3 or TRBV12-4 to TRBJ2-3, with D possibly matching TRBD2 (6 bases). The CDR3 is made up of 15 amino acids. V lost 2 bases, J lost 3 bases, and 12 bases lay in between. CDR3 nucleotide sequence: TGTGCCAGCAGTTTAACCGGGGGTCGGACAGATACGCAGTATTTT. Translation gives CASSLTGGRTDTQYF.